What follows are 25 T cell receptor beta chains derived from one specimen sequenced in a study of T cell responses to AZD1222 COVID-19 vaccine. Assay used: immunoSEQ multiplex PCR; TCRdb lists only in-frame clones, some missing. The sample lists 130,000 or so clones; almost 95% were seen once. Material: peripheral blood, obtained on day 0 of AZD1222 vaccination. All receptors come from an adult in good health.

The rearrangement joins TRBV30 to TRBJ1-3; no reliable D call. Deletions cut 5 bases from V and 4 bases from J, with 21 bases between. Per the germline V gene, CDR1 is GTSNPN and CDR2 is SVGIG (reference sequence). This CDR3 contains 16 residues. DNA for the CDR3: TGTGCCTGGTCCCCCTTAGCGGGATCGGGGGGAAACACCATATATTTT. It specifies CAWSPLAGSGGNTIYF.

This rearrangement joins TRBV12-3 or TRBV12-4 to TRBJ1-2; D is unresolved. Trimming pared 3 bases from V and 1 base from J, leaving 6 bases between. The CDR3 covers 13 residues. This CDR3 is CASSFGDNYGYTF. The CDR3 nucleotides are TGTGCCAGCAGTTTCGGGGATAACTATGGCTACACCTTC.

This chain connects TRBV9 to TRBJ2-6; 9 bases align to TRBD1. The V gene end was trimmed by 6 bases and the J gene end by 4 bases; junction bases not matched to a gene: 11. Looked up from germline, CDR1 is SGDLS and CDR2 is YYNGEE. The CDR3 totals 17 residues. CDR3 amino acids: CASTIPGQGTGANVLTF. The DNA for the CDR3 is TGTGCCAGCACCATCCCGGGACAGGGAACCGGGGCCAACGTCCTGACTTTC.

The rearrangement joins TRBV6-6 to TRBJ1-5, with 12 nucleotides matching TRBD1. The V segment lost 5 bases and the J segment 6 bases; nucleotides outside the gene matches: 11. The germline V gene encodes CDR1 MNHNY and CDR2 SVGAGI (reference sequence). This CDR3 contains 17 residues. In DNA form, the CDR3 reads TGTGCCAGCAGTCCCGGGACAGGGGGCGCGTTTTCTCAGCCCCAGCATTTT. This translates into CASSPGTGGAFSQPQHF.

The V and J genes are TRBV11-2 and TRBJ1-6; D is perhaps TRBD1 (5 bases). CDR1 and CDR2 (germline): SGHAT, FQNNGV. Deletions cut 5 bases from V and 11 bases from J, with 22 bases between. The CDR3 is 16 amino acids. CDR3 DNA sequence: TGTGCCAGCAGCCGGAGGGGCACCGGGCCTCGAACACCCCTCCACTTT. Translated, it gives CASSRRGTGPRTPLHF. Looking up the rest from reference TRBV11-2 and TRBJ1-6 gives the full variable domain: EAGVAQSPRYKIIEKRQSVAFWCNPISGHATLYWYQQILGQGPKLLIQFQNNGVVDDSQLPKDRFSAERLKGVDSTLKIQPAKLEDSAVYLCASSRRGTGPRTPLHFGNGTRLTVT.

This chain joins TRBV24-1 and TRBJ1-1; the match to TRBD1 covers 11 bases. Unmatched junction bases numbered 7, after V lost 5 bases and J lost 3 bases. CDR3 length: 16 residues. Germline V gives CDR1 KGHDR, CDR2 SFDVKD. CDR3 region: CATSVGDRGFDTEAFF. DNA of the CDR3: TGTGCCACCAGTGTTGGGGACAGGGGGTTTGACACTGAAGCTTTCTTT.

The rearrangement joins TRBV30 to TRBJ1-5; D gene uncertain. The germline CDR1 and CDR2 sequences are GTSNPN and SVGIG (reference sequence). V lost 0 bases and J lost 5, with 8 bases in between. The CDR3 contains 13 residues. The CDR3: CAWSVAGDQPQHF. The CDR3 bases are TGTGCCTGGAGTGTGGCCGGGGATCAGCCCCAGCATTTT. Full variable domain (rest looked up from reference TRBV30 and TRBJ1-5): SQTIHQWPATLVQPVGSPLSLECTVEGTSNPNLYWYRQAAGRGLQLLFYSVGIGQISSEVPQNLSASRPQDRQFILSSKKLLLSDSGFYLCAWSVAGDQPQHFGDGTRLSIL.

V gene TRBV7-8 combines with J gene TRBJ1-5, with 8 bases identical to TRBD1. Trimming took 5 bases from V and 0 from J; bases not matched to a gene: 6. The germline CDR1 and CDR2 sequences are SGHVS and FQNEAQ. The CDR3 consists of 16 residues. CDR3 loop: CASSLRTGTSNQPQHF. The CDR3 DNA is TGTGCCAGCAGCCTGCGGACAGGGACTAGCAATCAGCCCCAGCATTTT.

This clone was observed a single time. This chain links TRBV3-1 (or the pseudogene TRBV3-2) with TRBJ2-5; D is undetermined. The CDR3 spans 14 residues. Trimming took 0 bases from V and 6 from J, leaving 11 bases between them. The germline V gene has CDR1 LGHDT and CDR2 YNNKEL (reference sequence). CDR3 coding DNA: TGTGCCAGCAGCCAAGACGTAGAGAGGAAGACCCAGTACTTC. This gives the protein CASSQDVERKTQYF.

The chain uses TRBV27 and TRBJ2-4; weak D call: TRBD2 (6 bases). This CDR3 is built from 16 residues. V lost 6 bases to trimming and J lost 7 bases, with 22 bases between them. Germline lookup yields CDR1 MNHEY and CDR2 SMNVEV (reference sequence). Here the CDR3 reads CASSKVFPGEGNIQYF. Written as DNA, the CDR3 is TGTGCCAGCAGCAAAGTCTTCCCGGGAGAGGGGAACATTCAGTACTTC.

J is TRBJ1-4 and V is TRBV6-6; 9 bases match TRBD1. This CDR3 spans 14 amino acids. Per the germline V gene, CDR1 is MNHNY and CDR2 is SVGAGI (reference sequence). V gave up 6 bases and J gave up 8 bases; unmatched junction bases: 7. The CDR3 here is CASRPTGQGEKLFF. The CDR3 nucleotides read TGTGCCAGCAGACCCACCGGACAGGGGGAAAAACTGTTTTTT.

This CDR3 reads CASPGEPNTGELFF. CDR3 coding DNA: TGTGCCAGCCCCGGGGAACCGAACACCGGGGAGCTGTTTTTT. This chain uses TRBV7-9 with TRBJ2-2; possibly TRBD2 for D (5 bases). Trimming removed 8 bases from V and 0 bases from J, with 10 bases in between. CDR1 and CDR2 from the germline V gene are SEHNR and FQNEAQ (reference sequence). This CDR3 is built from 14 residues. Using reference TRBV7-9 and TRBJ2-2 for the parts outside the CDR3, the full variable domain is DTGVSQNPRHKITKRGQNVTFRCDPISEHNRLYWYRQTLGQGPEFLTYFQNEAQLEKSRLLSDRFSAERPKGSFSTLEIQRTEQGDSAMYLCASPGEPNTGELFFGEGSRLTVL.

The chain is built from TRBV24-1 and TRBJ2-1; TRBD2 agrees at 12 bases. Trimming cost V 3 bases and J 6 bases; bases outside gene matches: 5. CDR1 and CDR2 from the germline V gene are KGHDR and SFDVKD. The length of the CDR3 is 16 residues. The chain's CDR3 is CATSDPGLAGRNEQFF. CDR3 DNA: TGTGCCACCAGTGATCCGGGACTAGCGGGCCGCAATGAGCAGTTCTTC.

This chain joins TRBV10-3 and TRBJ2-7; a weak D match, TRBD1 (6 bases). The CDR3 covers 16 residues. CDR1 is ENHRY, CDR2 SYGVKD, per germline. Trimming left V 6 bases short and J 3 bases short, with 21 bases between. This CDR3 reads CAIRKRRDRTDYEQYV. In DNA, the CDR3 is TGTGCCATCAGGAAGAGGCGAGACAGGACAGACTACGAGCAGTACGTC.

This chain uses TRBV18 with TRBJ1-4; 8 nucleotides line up with TRBD1. The CDR3 has 16 amino acids. V trimming: 4 bases; J trimming: 6 bases; junction bases outside the gene matches: 10. Per the germline V gene, CDR1 is KGHSH and CDR2 is LQKENI. CDR3 region: CASSLSTGGLDEKLFF. The CDR3 region has the DNA TGTGCCAGCTCACTCTCAACAGGGGGTTTGGATGAAAAACTGTTTTTT.

The V gene is TRBV7-8, the J gene TRBJ1-5; 8 bases are shared with TRBD1. With V trimmed by 2 bases and J by 6 bases, 3 bases remained unmatched. There are 14 residues in the CDR3. The germline CDR1 and CDR2 sequences are SGHVS and FQNEAQ. CDR3 coding DNA: TGTGCCAGCAGCTTATCGACAGGGGCTCAGCCCCAGCATTTT. Its protein product is CASSLSTGAQPQHF.

The chain carries TRBV3-1 (or the pseudogene TRBV3-2) and TRBJ1-1; 10 positions match TRBD1. After removal of 4 bases from V and 10 bases from J, the junction contained 9 bases not matched to a gene. Germline CDR1 LGHDT, CDR2 YNNKEL (reference sequence). This CDR3 contains 14 residues. The CDR3 is CASSRDRGQGRAFF. The DNA for the CDR3 is TGTGCCAGCAGCCGAGACAGGGGGCAAGGTAGAGCTTTCTTT.

The chain joins TRBV7-9 to TRBJ1-4, with D unresolved. V lost 3 bases, J lost 0 bases, and 14 bases lay in between. Per germline, CDR1 SEHNR and CDR2 FQNEAQ (reference sequence). This CDR3 has 17 amino acids. The CDR3 region is CASSFTQYRATNEKLFF. CDR3 sequence (DNA): TGTGCCAGCAGCTTCACGCAATATAGAGCAACTAATGAAAAACTGTTTTTT.

This sequence joins TRBV7-9 and TRBJ1-4; TRBD1 aligns across 9 bases. After removal of 5 bases from V and 8 bases from J, the junction contained 12 bases not matched to a gene. The V gene's germline CDR1 is SEHNR and CDR2 FQNEAQ (reference sequence). This CDR3 spans 16 amino acids. The CDR3 is CASSPGLTGGREKLFF. The CDR3 nucleotides are TGTGCCAGCAGCCCCGGGTTGACAGGGGGGCGAGAAAAACTGTTTTTT.

The V gene is TRBV24-1, the J gene TRBJ2-5; no firm D call. The CDR3 contains 13 residues. Germline CDR1 is KGHDR and CDR2 is SFDVKD. V shed 4 bases and J shed 0 bases, with 5 bases lying between them. The chain's CDR3 is CATSDRYQETQYF. Here the CDR3 DNA reads TGTGCCACCAGTGACCGGTACCAAGAGACCCAGTACTTC.

This sequence joins TRBV12-3 or TRBV12-4 and TRBJ2-4; unclear D gene. The CDR3 runs to 13 residues. V lost 0 bases to trimming and J lost 1 base, with 1 base between them. The CDR3 loop is CASSLAAKNIQYF. CDR3 nucleotides: TGTGCCAGCAGTTTAGCGGCCAAAAACATTCAGTACTTC.

The V gene is TRBV10-1, the J gene TRBJ2-2, with D possibly TRBD1 on 6 matching bases. V lost 5 bases to trimming and J lost 8 bases, with 18 bases between them. Germline V gene lookup returns CDR1 WNHNN and CDR2 SYGVQD (reference sequence). The CDR3 runs to 15 residues. CDR3 sequence: CASSFGTNSVGELFF. The CDR3 coding sequence is TGCGCCAGCAGTTTCGGGACAAATTCCGTTGGGGAGCTGTTTTTT.

The chain combines TRBV6-5 with TRBJ1-1; unclear D gene. The CDR3 contains 15 residues. Deletions cut 0 bases from V and 2 bases from J, with 10 bases between. Germline values: CDR1 MNHEY, CDR2 SVGAGI. CDR3 coding DNA: TGTGCCAGCAGTTACTCGGAACAGATAAACACTGAAGCTTTCTTT. It yields the protein CASSYSEQINTEAFF.

The V gene is TRBV7-9, the J gene TRBJ2-2; the D is unclear. The CDR3 is made up of 16 amino acids. The V gene lost 5 bases and the J gene lost 9 bases, with 22 bases spanning the gap. Germline-derived CDR1 and CDR2 are SEHNR and FQNEAQ (reference sequence). The chain's CDR3 is CASSPRRSSTHRELFF. The CDR3 nucleotides read TGTGCCAGCAGCCCCCGGCGAAGTTCCACCCACCGGGAGCTGTTTTTT. Based on the CDR3 plus reference TRBV7-9 and TRBJ2-2, the full variable domain is DTGVSQNPRHKITKRGQNVTFRCDPISEHNRLYWYRQTLGQGPEFLTYFQNEAQLEKSRLLSDRFSAERPKGSFSTLEIQRTEQGDSAMYLCASSPRRSSTHRELFFGEGSRLTVL.

The V gene is TRBV4-1, the J gene TRBJ1-6; D remains unclear. V was cut by 3 bases and J by 4 bases, with 16 bases left in between. The CDR3 is 17 amino acids. Per germline, CDR1 MGHRA and CDR2 YSYEKL. CDR3 sequence: CASSHGLVLKYNSPLHF. Written as DNA, the CDR3 is TGCGCCAGCAGCCACGGGCTCGTCTTAAAGTATAATTCACCCCTCCACTTT.